Presented here are 2 T cell receptor beta chains from one specimen sequenced in a study of blood T cell repertoires in COVID-19. Some clones are missing from TCRdb's copy, which holds only in-frame ones; the method was immunoSEQ multiplex PCR. The sample records hundreds of thousands of clones, about 80% being singletons. What was sequenced was peripheral blood. Receptor source: a man aged 80 or over with acute or convalescent COVID-19.

This chain connects TRBV2 to TRBJ2-6; D is perhaps TRBD1 (5 bases). Trimming left V 7 bases short and J 0 bases short, with 10 bases between. Germline V lookup: CDR1 SNHLY, CDR2 FYNNEI. This CDR3 is 15 amino acids long. The CDR3 loop is CASMGQASGANVLTF. In DNA, the CDR3 is TGTGCCAGCATGGGGCAAGCCTCTGGGGCCAACGTCCTGACTTTC.

This clone was observed a handful of times. The rearrangement joins TRBV5-1 to TRBJ1-2, with 9 bases identical to TRBD1. This CDR3 comprises 15 residues. The germline CDR1 and CDR2 sequences are SGHRS and YFSETQ. With V trimmed by 0 bases and J by 4 bases, 4 bases remained unmatched. CDR3 amino acids: CASSLVTGGGYGYTF. The DNA for the CDR3 is TGCGCCAGCAGCTTGGTTACAGGGGGCGGCTATGGCTACACCTTC.